The source of this T cell receptor (beta chain) is a study of cytomegalovirus exposure and HLA in healthy donors. Concerning this clone itself: Its specificity is unknown.

PCR amplification relied on 60 Vbeta primers (plus 13 Jbeta primers). Profiled with immunoSEQ multiplex PCR; TCRdb holds only in-frame clones, not every one. The sample shows approximately 87,000 clones, almost 85% of them seen only once. Whole-study findings and limits: In a later analysis, the majority of CMV-associated beta chains seemingly showed HLA restriction. Roughly even sequencing depth across donors was the assumption behind the presence/absence analyses.

The sequenced sample was PBMCs. The sequence was collected from a woman between 18 and 29 years old in good health and CMV-seropositive.

CDR3 bases: TGTGCCAGCAGTGAATACAGGGGCGGATTCTACGAGCAGTACTTC. Protein product: CASSEYRGGFYEQYF. The chain is built from TRBV6-1 and TRBJ2-7, with 7 bases identical to TRBD1. CDR1 is MNHNS and CDR2 is SASEGT in the germline V gene. V gave up 2 bases and J gave up 3 bases; unmatched junction bases: 7. This CDR3 spans 15 amino acids.